Below, 21 T cell receptor beta chains from the same sample are listed, as sequenced in a study of identical twins. TCRdb processed the 5' RACE reads anew with MiXCR; each CDR3 protein has one entry. Here the sample spans approximately 1.8 million distinct CDR3 sequences, roughly a third being singletons. The sequencing sample was made of cord blood. The origin of the receptors is a newborn girl in good health.

V is TRBV3-1 and J is TRBJ2-1, with no clear D. The V end lost 1 base, the J end lost 11 bases, and 12 bases lay between the germline ends. The CDR3 has 13 amino acids. Germline values: CDR1 LGHDT, CDR2 YNNKEL (reference sequence). CDR3 sequence: CASSQVGGLQQFF. The CDR3 nucleotides are TGTGCCAGCAGCCAAGTGGGTGGCCTTCAGCAGTTCTTC.

Remarks on this clonotype: This sequence may be a read error, since a much larger clone differs from it by one base. This chain joins TRBV28 and TRBJ2-7; 9 bases line up with TRBD2. The germline gives CDR1 MDHEN, CDR2 SYDVKM. The CDR3 has 14 amino acids. Trimming cost V 7 bases and J 7 bases; bases outside gene matches: 11. The CDR3 sequence: CASTSSGTYNEQYF. The DNA of the CDR3 is TGTGCCAGCACTTCTAGCGGGACCTACAATGAGCAGTACTTC.

Details on this clonotype: A much larger clone lies one base from this, so it may be a read error. The chain combines TRBV5-1 with TRBJ1-6, with 9 bases lining up with TRBD1. Germline CDR1 and CDR2: SGHRS and YFSETQ. After removal of 0 bases from V and 8 bases from J, the junction contained 0 bases not matched to a gene. The CDR3 runs 14 residues. The CDR3 DNA sequence: TGCGCCAGCAGCTTGGACAGGGGGCATTCACCCCTCCACTTT. Encoded protein: CASSLDRGHSPLHF.

This clonotype was found many times. The V call is TRBV21-1, the J call TRBJ2-4. TRBV21-1 is described as a pseudogene. There are 13 residues in the CDR3. This CDR3 is CASSWQAKNIQYF. The CDR3 DNA is TGTGCCAGCAGCTGGCAGGCCAAAAACATTCAGTACTTC.

In this sample, this clonotype turned up many times. The V gene is TRBV29-1, the J gene TRBJ2-1; 10 nucleotides line up with TRBD1. Per the germline V gene, CDR1 is SQVTM and CDR2 is ANQGSEA. After removal of 4 bases from V and 7 bases from J, the junction contained 7 bases not matched to a gene. The CDR3 totals 14 residues. CDR3 nucleotide sequence: TGCAGCGTTGTGGGGAGACAGGGGGCGAATGAGCAGTTCTTC. Amino acid sequence: CSVVGRQGANEQFF.

The chain carries TRBV3-1 and TRBJ2-5; D not certain. Trimming removed 5 bases at V and 11 bases at J, with 21 bases between. CDR1 and CDR2 (germline): LGHDT, YNNKEL (reference sequence). The CDR3 totals 14 residues. The DNA of the CDR3 is TGTGCCAGCAGCGGTCGGTCGGCCTACAATGAGCAGTACTTC. Protein product: CASSGRSAYNEQYF.

As concerns this clonotype: A junction end diverges from the germline sequence, so it may reflect a read error. This chain joins TRBV12-3 or TRBV12-4 and TRBJ2-1, with TRBD1 matching 8 bases. This CDR3 region has 15 residues. CDR3 region: CASSSGQGSYNERFF. Here the CDR3 DNA reads TGTGCCAGCAGTTCTGGACAGGGATCCTACAATGAGCGGTTCTTC.

With regard to this clonotype: A much larger clone sits a single nucleotide away, making a read error possible. The chain combines TRBV12-3 or TRBV12-4 with TRBJ2-7; D possibly matches TRBD1 or TRBD2 (5 bases each). The CDR3 sequence is 11 residues long. Trimming stripped 3 bases from V and 12 bases from J, with 12 bases between. CDR3 protein: CASSLGVEVYF. For the CDR3, the DNA is TGTGCCAGCAGTTTGGGGGTTGAGGTGTACTTC.

The chain is built from TRBV3-1 and TRBJ2-1, with 9 bases aligning to TRBD2. The CDR3 is 17 amino acids. J was trimmed by 7 bases and V by 3 bases; bases with no gene match: 13. Germline V gene sequence: CDR1 LGHDT, CDR2 YNNKEL (reference sequence). DNA for the CDR3: TGTGCCAGCAGCCAGGTCACGTCTGCGGGGGGGCCGAATGAGCAGTTCTTC. It codes for CASSQVTSAGGPNEQFF.

This clonotype was observed a handful of times. The chain uses TRBV6-2 or TRBV6-3 and TRBJ2-7, with D perhaps matching TRBD1 (5 bases). CDR3 size: 14 residues. CDR1 MNHEY and CDR2 SVGEGT come from the germline V gene. Between the trimmed V and J ends, which lost 5 bases and 2 bases, there was a span of 13 bases. In DNA, the CDR3 is TGTGCCAGCAGTGACAGCGCACCCCCCTACGAGCAGTACTTC. Translation: CASSDSAPPYEQYF.

This clonotype was counted only a few times. The V gene is TRBV7-9, the J gene TRBJ2-5; D is perhaps TRBD1 (6 bases). The length of the CDR3 is 15 residues. V was pared by 5 bases and J by 0 bases, with 13 bases between. Per germline, CDR1 SEHNR and CDR2 FQNEAQ (reference sequence). This chain's CDR3 is CASSAGTTYQETQYF. The CDR3 bases are TGTGCCAGCAGCGCAGGGACAACGTACCAAGAGACCCAGTACTTC.

This clonotype was counted between two and nine times. The chain recombines TRBV2 with TRBJ1-4; 8 bases line up with TRBD1. Looked up from germline, CDR1 is SNHLY and CDR2 is FYNNEI. The J segment lost 6 bases and the V segment lost 6 bases, leaving 9 bases of the junction unmatched. The CDR3 contains 15 residues. The CDR3 spells CASRALLQGDEKLFF. The CDR3, as DNA: TGTGCCAGCAGGGCATTACTACAGGGGGATGAAAAACTGTTTTTT. Supplemented by reference TRBV2 and TRBJ1-4, the full variable domain reads EPEVTQTPSHQVTQMGQEVILRCVPISNHLYFYWYRQILGQKVEFLVSFYNNEISEKSEIFDDQFSVERPDGSNFTLKIRSTKLEDSAMYFCASRALLQGDEKLFFGSGTQLSVL.

DNA for the CDR3: TGTGCCAGCAGTCCTGGGGCCAGCCAAGAGACCCAGTACTTC. Its protein is CASSPGASQETQYF. The V and J genes are TRBV12-3 or TRBV12-4 and TRBJ2-5; possible D gene TRBD1, 5 bases. The V end lost 5 bases, the J end lost 1 base, and 11 bases lay between the germline ends. The CDR3 runs to 14 residues.

In the case of this clonotype: Because it lacks the conserved phenylalanine or tryptophan at the end, this CDR3 is likely a read error. This chain uses TRBV4-2 with TRBJ1-2, with D possibly being TRBD1 (6 bases). There are 16 residues in the CDR3. CDR1 is LGHNA and CDR2 is YNFKEQ in the germline V gene. CDR3 nucleotides: TGTGCCAGCAGCTTCGAAGAGGGACATGGGAACTACGGCTACACCTTG. Translation: CASSFEEGHGNYGYTL.

V gene TRBV10-3 combines with J gene TRBJ2-1; TRBD2 aligns across 16 bases. The end of the DNA aligns better with TRBJ2-7, so the J call may be wrong. The CDR3 runs 18 residues. Germline V gene sequence: CDR1 ENHRY, CDR2 SYGVKD. This CDR3 reads CAIRGLAGGPNLSNEQYF. The CDR3 coding sequence is TGTGCCATCAGGGGACTAGCGGGAGGGCCCAACCTATCCAATGAGCAGTACTTC.

Regarding this clonotype: A much more abundant neighbour one base away suggests this may be a read error. V gene TRBV6-5 combines with J gene TRBJ2-7, with D possibly being TRBD2 (5 bases). Trimming pared 6 bases from V and 0 bases from J, leaving 12 bases between. Germline V lookup: CDR1 MNHEY, CDR2 SVGAGI. The CDR3 contains 14 residues. CDR3 in DNA: TGTGCCAGCAGACTAGTGGGGAGCTCCTACGAGCAGTACTTC. This sequence encodes CASRLVGSSYEQYF.

The chain uses TRBV20-1 and TRBJ2-3; TRBD2 matches at 8 bases. CDR3 size: 12 residues. From germline, CDR1 is DFQATT and CDR2 SNEGSKA (reference sequence). The CDR3 sequence is CSRTSYTDTQYF. CDR3 DNA: TGCAGCAGGACTAGCTACACAGATACGCAGTATTTT.

This clonotype came up many times. The chain couples TRBV7-2 to TRBJ2-5; D is possibly TRBD1 (5 bases). CDR1 is SGHTA and CDR2 is FQGNSA in the germline V gene. The length of the CDR3 is 15 residues. Trimming took off 9 bases at V and 3 bases at J, with 20 bases between the two ends. The CDR3 nucleotides are TGTGCCAGTCTCGGAATAGTTTGGGGCAAAGAGACCCAGTACTTC. This codes for CASLGIVWGKETQYF.

This clonotype has just a few counts. The rearrangement joins TRBV18 to TRBJ2-4; D perhaps matches TRBD1 (6 bases). The end of the DNA fits TRBJ2-7 better, so the J call may be wrong. CDR3 length: 13 residues. Germline V CDR1 and CDR2: KGHSH, LQKENI. CDR3 nucleotide sequence: TGTGCCAGCTCACCACGGGACAAATACGAGCAGTACTTC. Translating it yields CASSPRDKYEQYF.

Only a few counts were recorded for this clonotype. This chain links TRBV6-1 with TRBJ1-1; D may be TRBD1 (5 bases). The CDR3 covers 15 residues. CDR1 is MNHNS and CDR2 is SASEGT in the germline V gene. Trimming cost V 4 bases and J 0 bases, with 12 bases left between them. The CDR3 sequence: CASSAAGTVNTEAFF. Here the CDR3 DNA reads TGTGCCAGCAGTGCAGCCGGGACGGTGAACACTGAAGCTTTCTTT.

Concerning this clonotype itself: It is likely a read error: a sequence one base away is far more abundant. The chain carries TRBV28 and TRBJ1-2; D gene ambiguous. V shed 2 bases and J shed 3 bases, with 7 bases lying between them. CDR1 and CDR2 from the germline V gene are MDHEN and SYDVKM. The CDR3 contains 13 residues. The CDR3 region has the DNA TGTGCCAGCAGTTTACAGTCTCACTATGGCTACACCTTC. This codes for CASSLQSHYGYTF.